This T cell receptor (beta chain) was captured in a study of T cell responses to AZD1222 COVID-19 vaccine. Study outcomes and limitations: Possibly, clonal diversity was underestimated; donors were largely white British and included more females. Spike-specific TCR repertoires showed rising breadth and depth after two AZD1222 doses. Sampling captured repertoires only after the peak T cell response. Recipients of AZD1222 seropositive at baseline numbered only five or six.

TCRdb's table, derived via immunoSEQ multiplex PCR, lists solely in-frame clones and lacks some. The data hold around 160,000 clones, with 85% to 95% observed a single time. Comment on this clone: Its antigen is still unknown.

Trimming shortened V by 0 bases and J by 3 bases, and 14 bases separated the two germline ends. The CDR3 length is 16 residues. The V gene's germline CDR1 is LGHDT and CDR2 YNNKEL (reference sequence). The V call is TRBV3-1 (or the pseudogene TRBV3-2), the J call TRBJ1-2; perhaps TRBD1 as D (6 bases). The receptor was isolated from an adult in good health. The sample here was peripheral blood, taken on day 0 of MenACWY control vaccination. CDR3 bases: TGTGCCAGCAGCCAAGAATATAGGGGGTATGACTATGGCTACACCTTC. As protein: CASSQEYRGYDYGYTF.